Below, 5 T cell receptor beta chains from the same sample are listed, as sequenced in a study of identical twins. TCRdb re-called the 5' RACE reads through MiXCR, storing one row per CDR3 protein. The sample lists roughly 710,000 distinct CDR3 sequences; roughly 6.2% were seen once. The sample comprised naive T cells sorted from blood. Every receptor here comes from a man aged 18 to 30 in good health.

This clonotype has more than one count but fewer than ten. The V and J genes are TRBV15 and TRBJ1-5; no clear D. Germline CDR1 LNHNV, CDR2 YYDKDF (reference sequence). This CDR3 region has 17 residues. V dropped 5 bases and J dropped 7 bases, with 24 bases sitting between them. The DNA of the CDR3 is TGTGCCACCAGCGCTCTGGGCCGGGCTTCATTTGGGCAGCCCCAGCATTTT. This gives the protein CATSALGRASFGQPQHF.

This clonotype was seen only a few times. The chain combines TRBV21-1 with TRBJ2-2; whether TRBD2, the table's D call, matches the DNA was not checked. TRBV21-1 is assigned pseudogene status. The CDR3 has 15 residues. CDR3 nucleotide sequence: TGTGCCAGCACTCGGACAGCGGGAGACACCGGGGAGCTGTTTTTT. Residues: CASTRTAGDTGELFF.

This chain links TRBV24-1 with TRBJ2-2; D tentatively fits TRBD1 or TRBD2 (5 bases each). The V end was cut by 5 bases, the J end by 6 bases, with 6 bases between. The CDR3 is made up of 12 amino acids. Germline CDR1 reads KGHDR; CDR2 reads SFDVKD. This CDR3 reads CATSGGPGELFF. The CDR3 bases are TGTGCCACCAGTGGGGGACCCGGGGAGCTGTTTTTT.

This clonotype showed up many times. J is TRBJ2-7 and V is TRBV5-1, with D possibly matching TRBD1 (5 bases). CDR1 is SGHRS and CDR2 is YFSETQ in the germline V gene. The CDR3 covers 12 residues. Trimming shortened V by 2 bases and J by 5 bases, and 8 bases separated the two germline ends. CDR3 sequence (DNA): TGCGCCAGCAGCTTAACAGGTGACGAGCAGTACGTC. This codes for CASSLTGDEQYV.

V and J are TRBV7-2 and TRBJ1-2; D call uncertain. The germline CDR1 and CDR2 sequences are SGHTA and FQGNSA. The V and J ends lost 3 bases and 6 bases respectively, with 11 bases between them. CDR3 length: 13 residues. The DNA of the CDR3 is TGTGCCAGCAGCTTGGACGCGGTAGATGGCTACACCTTC. Translated, it gives CASSLDAVDGYTF.